These 30 T cell receptor beta chains share one sample of origin, sequenced in a study of human T cells and chemical hapten exposure. One entry per CDR3 protein results from TCRdb running MiXCR on the RACE reads. The profile covers roughly 82,000 distinct CDR3 sequences, with about an eighth appearing a single time and around 3.2% taken by the ten largest. Noted time point: patch test 1, 2 weeks after DPC sensitization. Noted treatment: therapeutic diphenylcyclopropenone sensitization with weekly scalp DPC. The source material was whole blood, sampled in connection with sensitization to the hapten diphenylcyclopropenone (DPC). These receptor sequences come from an older woman with alopecia areata. Some clones in this sample may be carry-over from other donors' samples.

This clonotype was detected ten times or more. The rearrangement links TRBV2 to TRBJ2-7; a possible D gene is TRBD1 (5 bases). The CDR3 sequence is 13 residues long. Germline values: CDR1 SNHLY, CDR2 FYNNEI. The V end was cut by 4 bases, the J end by 2 bases, with 9 bases between. DNA for the CDR3: TGTGCCAGCAGTGTGCGACAGACCTACGAGCAGTACTTC. Its protein product is CASSVRQTYEQYF.

This clonotype was observed at least ten times. This chain joins TRBV5-1 and TRBJ2-5; no clear D gene. V was pared by 0 bases and J by 2 bases, with 14 bases between. Germline-derived CDR1 and CDR2 are SGHRS and YFSETQ. This CDR3 comprises 16 residues. CDR3: CASSLGVGQLQETQYF. As DNA, the CDR3 is TGCGCCAGCAGCTTGGGTGTCGGGCAGCTTCAAGAGACCCAGTACTTC.

This clonotype was counted a few times. Written as DNA, the CDR3 is TGCAGCGCTCACACAGGGATCAACACTGAAGCTTTCTTT. Translation: CSAHTGINTEAFF. The chain joins TRBV29-1 to TRBJ1-1; weak D call: TRBD1 (6 bases). This CDR3 contains 13 residues. Germline V gives CDR1 SQVTM, CDR2 ANQGSEA. Trimming removed 7 bases from V and 2 bases from J, with 14 bases in between.

The gene calls are TRBV6-4 and TRBJ2-6, with D unclear. The CDR3 has 13 residues. CDR1 MRHNA and CDR2 SNTAGT come from the germline V gene. V was pared by 5 bases and J by 1 base, with 3 bases between. In DNA, the CDR3 is TGTGCCAGCAGTCAATCTGGGGCCAACGTCCTGACTTTC. Protein sequence: CASSQSGANVLTF.

Worth noting for this clonotype: At one end, the junction sequence differs from germline, possibly due to a read error. This rearrangement joins TRBV5-1 to TRBJ2-7; 7 positions agree with TRBD2. CDR3 length: 15 residues. Germline CDR1 and CDR2: SGHRS and YFSETQ. Written as DNA, the CDR3 is TGCGCCAGCAGCTTGACGGGGGGATTCTCCTACGAGCCGTACTTC. Encoded protein: CASSLTGGFSYEPYF.

This clonotype came up a few times. The conserved closing phenylalanine or tryptophan is absent in this CDR3, likely reflecting a read error. It is unclear where the CDR3 begins or ends on the DNA, so no DNA is shown, and the CDR3 is as TCRdb lists it. The chain couples TRBV6-4 to TRBJ2-5; the table's TRBD2 call for D was not verified on the DNA. Looked up from germline, CDR1 is MRHNA and CDR2 is SNTAGT. The CDR3 spans 11 residues, counting both ends. The CDR3 is CASSDSSGVLG.

This clonotype was counted a few times. The V call is TRBV19, the J call TRBJ1-1, with D tentatively TRBD1 (5 bases). CDR1 LNHDA and CDR2 SQIVND come from the germline V gene (reference sequence). Trimming stripped 3 bases from V and 1 base from J, with 9 bases between. This CDR3 is 14 amino acids long. CDR3 DNA sequence: TGTGCCAGTAGTATTCGGACACCGAACACTGAAGCTTTCTTT. Amino acids: CASSIRTPNTEAFF.

This clonotype was found many times. This chain connects TRBV29-1 to TRBJ1-5; D uncertain. This CDR3 comprises 13 residues. V was cut by 7 bases and J by 4 bases, with 14 bases left in between. The germline CDR1 and CDR2 sequences are SQVTM and ANQGSEA. CDR3 nucleotides: TGCAGCGCTGTGGGGTCCTATAATCAGCCCCAGCATTTT. Encoded protein: CSAVGSYNQPQHF.

The chain combines TRBV21-1 with TRBJ2-5. TRBV21-1 is a recognized pseudogene. The CDR3 has 16 amino acids. The CDR3 sequence is CASSKWPILYQETQYF. The CDR3, as DNA: TGTGCCAGCAGCAAATGGCCTATCCTGTACCAAGAGACCCAGTACTTC.

This clonotype was seen a few times. The genes are TRBV12-2 and TRBJ2-1; the table names TRBD1, a call not compared with the DNA. TRBV12-2 is a pseudogene segment. This CDR3 contains 19 residues. CDR3 sequence: CASRPPQRQGKSSYNEQFF. CDR3 sequence (DNA): TGTGCAAGTCGCCCACCCCAGAGACAGGGGAAGAGCTCCTACAATGAGCAGTTCTTC.

The chain links TRBV3-1 to TRBJ2-2; no firm D call. Between the trimmed V and J ends, which lost 2 bases and 3 bases, there was a span of 10 bases. The CDR3 extends over 15 amino acids. Germline lookup yields CDR1 LGHDT and CDR2 YNNKEL (reference sequence). The CDR3 DNA is TGTGCCAGCAGCCAAAACGGGTTTGACACCGGGGAGCTGTTTTTT. This translates into CASSQNGFDTGELFF.

The rearrangement joins TRBV20-1 to TRBJ2-3; D perhaps matches TRBD1 (6 bases). Germline values: CDR1 DFQATT, CDR2 SNEGSKA (reference sequence). There are 14 residues in the CDR3. The ends were cut back, 5 bases at V and 4 bases at J, with 16 bases in the middle. CDR3 DNA sequence: TGCAGTGCTGACAGCAGGGGACAATCAGATACGCAGTATTTT. Protein sequence: CSADSRGQSDTQYF.

This clonotype was picked up a small number of times. This chain joins TRBV18 and TRBJ2-1; the D is unclear. The V end lost 2 bases, the J end lost 6 bases, and 5 bases lay between the germline ends. Germline V gene lookup returns CDR1 KGHSH and CDR2 LQKENI. This CDR3 spans 12 amino acids. The chain's CDR3 is CASSPGVNEQFF. The CDR3 nucleotides read TGTGCCAGCTCACCAGGGGTCAATGAGCAGTTCTTC.

The chain recombines TRBV6-5 with TRBJ2-1, with TRBD1 as a possible D gene (6 bases). The CDR3 extends over 16 amino acids. The germline CDR1 and CDR2 sequences are MNHEY and SVGAGI. With 5 bases removed from V and 5 bases from J, the gap between germline ends came to 19 bases. The CDR3 spells CASSPTSRGYDNEQFF. CDR3 nucleotides: TGTGCCAGCAGTCCCACCTCCAGGGGTTACGACAATGAGCAGTTCTTC.

This clonotype was detected many times. The J gene is TRBJ2-7, the V gene TRBV20-1; D not resolved. V was cut by 2 bases and J by 0 bases, with 8 bases left in between. CDR3 length: 13 residues. Germline assignment: CDR1 DFQATT and CDR2 SNEGSKA (reference sequence). The CDR3 sequence is CSARHQTSYEQYF. The CDR3 nucleotides are TGCAGTGCTAGACACCAGACCTCCTACGAGCAGTACTTC.

The chain has TRBV9 and TRBJ1-5, with D possibly matching TRBD1 (6 bases). From germline, CDR1 is SGDLS and CDR2 YYNGEE. Trimming stripped 4 bases from V and 3 bases from J, with 11 bases between. The CDR3 is 14 residues long. The CDR3 spells CASSSTGINQPQHF. Written as DNA, the CDR3 is TGTGCCAGCAGCAGCACAGGGATCAATCAGCCCCAGCATTTT.

The V and J genes are TRBV4-2 and TRBJ2-5; 10 positions agree with TRBD1. The CDR3 is 14 amino acids. V was clipped by 8 bases and J by 4 bases; unmatched bases: 7. The germline CDR1 and CDR2 sequences are LGHNA and YNFKEQ. In nucleotides, the CDR3 is TGTGCCAGCGGGGGGACAGGGGACGGAGAGACCCAGTACTTC. Its protein product is CASGGTGDGETQYF.

The chain has TRBV9 and TRBJ2-7; a weak D match, TRBD2 (5 bases). The germline V gene encodes CDR1 SGDLS and CDR2 YYNGEE. The CDR3 is 14 residues long. V was cut by 4 bases and J by 2 bases, with 13 bases left in between. CDR3 residues: CASSTGGGTYEQYF. Written as DNA, the CDR3 is TGTGCCAGCAGCACCGGAGGCGGCACCTACGAGCAGTACTTC.

The table lists this clonotype with a few counts. The chain couples TRBV6-5 to TRBJ1-1, with D uncertain. Per the germline V gene, CDR1 is MNHEY and CDR2 is SVGAGI. V shed 6 bases and J shed 6 bases, with 20 bases lying between them. The CDR3 has 15 amino acids. In DNA form, the CDR3 reads TGTGCCAGCAGACCTATGGCCGGAGGTAGGTCTGAAGCTTTCTTT. Residues: CASRPMAGGRSEAFF.

This clonotype was seen a few times. V and J are TRBV11-2 and TRBJ2-3, with D hard to call. The V and J ends lost 5 bases and 0 bases respectively, with 6 bases between them. The CDR3 sequence is 13 residues long. Per the germline V gene, CDR1 is SGHAT and CDR2 is FQNNGV. The CDR3 spells CASSPLSTDTQYF. DNA for the CDR3: TGTGCCAGCAGCCCCCTTAGCACAGATACGCAGTATTTT.

The J gene is TRBJ2-5, the V gene TRBV9; 7 bases agree with TRBD2. Germline values: CDR1 SGDLS, CDR2 YYNGEE. Trimming removed 0 bases from V and 5 bases from J; junction bases left unmatched: 7. The CDR3 is made up of 15 amino acids. CDR3 bases: TGTGCCAGCAGCGTAGACGGGGAGGGCCTGGAGACCCAGTACTTC. Its translation: CASSVDGEGLETQYF.

On this clonotype: A much larger clone is a single base away; this may be a read error. The CDR3 coding sequence is TGCGCCAGCAGCCCGCGCGACTACTATGACTACACCTTC. Translating gives CASSPRDYYDYTF. J is TRBJ1-2 and V is TRBV5-1; D is unclear. The length of the CDR3 is 13 residues. Germline CDR1 is SGHRS and CDR2 is YFSETQ.

At least ten counts were recorded for this clonotype. The chain couples TRBV29-1 to TRBJ2-7; 8 bases map to TRBD1. V dropped 4 bases and J dropped 3; count of bases not matched to a gene: 5. The CDR3 runs to 13 residues. Germline CDR1 is SQVTM and CDR2 is ANQGSEA. CDR3 sequence: CSVVDRALYEQYF. The CDR3, as DNA: TGCAGCGTTGTGGACAGGGCACTCTACGAGCAGTACTTC.

Many counts were recorded for this clonotype. This chain joins TRBV6-5 and TRBJ1-5, with D hard to call. V dropped 2 bases and J dropped 0 bases, with 5 bases sitting between them. Germline CDR1 MNHEY, CDR2 SVGAGI. This CDR3 region has 14 residues. CDR3 coding DNA: TGTGCCAGCAGTTACCTGAGTAGCAATCAGCCCCAGCATTTT. It codes for CASSYLSSNQPQHF.

There are many counts of this clonotype. This CDR3 reads CASSYGGLAFF. The DNA for the CDR3 is TGTGCCAGCAGTTACGGGGGCCTAGCTTTCTTT. The rearrangement uses TRBV6-5 and TRBJ1-1; weak D call: TRBD1 (6 bases). V lost 2 bases to trimming and J lost 10 bases, with 8 bases between them. The CDR3 totals 11 residues. Germline-derived CDR1 and CDR2 are MNHEY and SVGAGI.

This clonotype was detected a few times. The CDR3 coding sequence is TGTGCCAGCAGTGGGCCGGGGGGCTACACCGGGGAGCTGTTTTTT. Its translation is CASSGPGGYTGELFF. The chain joins TRBV25-1 to TRBJ2-2; D might be TRBD2 (7 bases). The CDR3 loop spans 15 amino acids. CDR1 MGHDK and CDR2 SYGVNS come from the germline V gene. Trimming removed 4 bases at V and 3 bases at J, with 12 bases between.

J is TRBJ2-2 and V is TRBV12-3 or TRBV12-4, with 9 bases aligning to TRBD2. J gave up 6 bases and V 10 bases, and 12 bases lay outside the gene matches. There are 15 residues in the CDR3. The DNA for the CDR3 is TGTGCCAACAGCCCATGGGGACTAGCTTCCGGGGAGCTGTTTTTT. It codes for CANSPWGLASGELFF.

The J gene is TRBJ2-1, the V gene TRBV6-5; unclear D gene. Trimming pared 6 bases from V and 0 bases from J, leaving 12 bases between. This CDR3 spans 15 amino acids. CDR1 MNHEY and CDR2 SVGAGI come from the germline V gene. CDR3 loop: CASSLAWSSYNEQFF. DNA for the CDR3: TGTGCCAGCAGCCTCGCTTGGAGCTCCTACAATGAGCAGTTCTTC.

The chain is built from TRBV29-1 and TRBJ2-5; 9 bases align to TRBD1. Unmatched junction bases numbered 3, after V lost 6 bases and J lost 4 bases. This CDR3 spans 12 amino acids. CDR1 and CDR2 from the germline V gene are SQVTM and ANQGSEA. The CDR3 DNA follows: TGCAGCGTAGGGACAGGGCGAGAGACCCAGTACTTC. Its protein is CSVGTGRETQYF. Full variable domain (rest looked up from reference TRBV29-1 and TRBJ2-5): SAVISQKPSRDICQRGTSLTIQCQVDSQVTMMFWYRQQPGQSLTLIATANQGSEATYESGFVIDKFPISRPNLTFSTLTVSNMSPEDSSIYLCSVGTGRETQYFGPGTRLLVL.

This clonotype occurred a few times. J is TRBJ2-5 and V is TRBV10-2, with TRBD1 as a possible D gene (5 bases). From germline, CDR1 is WSHSY and CDR2 SAAADI. V dropped 2 bases and J dropped 5 bases, with 9 bases sitting between them. This CDR3 is 13 amino acids long. The CDR3: CASSEGAEETQYF. CDR3 nucleotides: TGCGCCAGCAGTGAGGGGGCCGAGGAGACCCAGTACTTC.